This paragraph covers one T cell receptor beta chain sequence. This entry belongs to a study of blood T cell repertoires in COVID-19. Whole-study context: PBMCs, B-cell-depleted T cells, or T cells were the source of the cDNA or gDNA that made up the material.

V was clipped by 8 bases and J by 1 base; unmatched bases: 7. The CDR3 is 15 residues long. The germline V gene encodes CDR1 MNHNY and CDR2 SVGAGI (reference sequence). Data came from immunoSEQ multiplex PCR; TCRdb stores just in-frame clones and leaves some out. The sample records some 160,000 clones, roughly four fifths being singletons. The chain is built from TRBV6-6 and TRBJ2-3, with 9 bases lining up with TRBD2. Sequencing input: peripheral blood. The source is a woman of 80 years or more with COVID-19, enrolled during active disease. CDR3 DNA sequence: TGTGCCAGCGCGCGGGGGGGAGGAGGCACAGATACGCAGTATTTT. Translation: CASARGGGGTDTQYF.